The present TCR beta chain was sequenced within a study of blood T cell repertoires in COVID-19. Background on the study: COVID-19 samples collected from the United States, Italy and Spain covered acute and convalescent phases.

Germline assignment: CDR1 ENHRY and CDR2 SYGVKD. This CDR3 region has 15 residues. V lost 2 bases, J lost 1 base, and 3 bases stayed unmatched. Profiled with immunoSEQ multiplex PCR; TCRdb holds only in-frame clones, not every one. The sample includes about 58,000 clones, approximately 75% seen only once; the top ten take more than 30%. Sample: peripheral blood. The chain is built from TRBV10-3 and TRBJ2-7; 9 nucleotides align to TRBD1. This clonotype was obtained from a man aged 60 to 69 with COVID-19, enrolled during active disease. The DNA for the CDR3 is TGTGCCATCAGTGAGGGACAGGGGCGTTCCTACGAGCAGTACTTC. Its translation is CAISEGQGRSYEQYF.